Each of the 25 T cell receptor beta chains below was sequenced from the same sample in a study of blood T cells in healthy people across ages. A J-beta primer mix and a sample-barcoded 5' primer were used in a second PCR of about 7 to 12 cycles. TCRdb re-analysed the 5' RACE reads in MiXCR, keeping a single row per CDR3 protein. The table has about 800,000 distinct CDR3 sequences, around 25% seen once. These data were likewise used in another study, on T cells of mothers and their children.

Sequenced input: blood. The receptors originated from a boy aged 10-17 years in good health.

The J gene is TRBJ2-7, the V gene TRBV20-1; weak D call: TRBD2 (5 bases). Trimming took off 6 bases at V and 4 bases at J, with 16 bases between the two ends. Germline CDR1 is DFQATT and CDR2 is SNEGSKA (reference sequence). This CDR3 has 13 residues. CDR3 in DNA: TGCAGTGCCCGGACTGACGGGATTTACGAGCAGTACTTC. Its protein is CSARTDGIYEQYF.

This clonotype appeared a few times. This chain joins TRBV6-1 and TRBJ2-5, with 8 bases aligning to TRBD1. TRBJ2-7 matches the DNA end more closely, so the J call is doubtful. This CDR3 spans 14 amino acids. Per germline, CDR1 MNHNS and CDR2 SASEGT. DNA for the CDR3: TGTGCCAGCAGTGATAGACAGGGGAATTACGAGCAGTACTTC. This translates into CASSDRQGNYEQYF.

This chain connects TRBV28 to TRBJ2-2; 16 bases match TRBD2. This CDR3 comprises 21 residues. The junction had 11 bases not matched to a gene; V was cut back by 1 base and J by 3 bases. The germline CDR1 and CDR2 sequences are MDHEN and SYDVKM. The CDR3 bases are TGTGCCAGCAGTTTATCCGGATGGGGGACTAGCGGGGGGGCGGACACCGGGGAGCTGTTTTTT. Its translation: CASSLSGWGTSGGADTGELFF. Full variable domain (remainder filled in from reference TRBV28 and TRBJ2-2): DVKVTQSSRYLVKRTGEKVFLECVQDMDHENMFWYRQDPGLGLRLIYFSYDVKMKEKGDIPEGYSVSREKKERFSLILESASTNQTSMYLCASSLSGWGTSGGADTGELFFGEGSRLTVL.

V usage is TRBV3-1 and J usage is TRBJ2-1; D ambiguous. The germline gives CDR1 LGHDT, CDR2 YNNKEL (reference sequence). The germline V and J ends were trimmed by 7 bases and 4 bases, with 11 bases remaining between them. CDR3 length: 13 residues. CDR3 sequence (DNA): TGTGCCAGCAAGACTTCCTTATACAATGAGCAGTTCTTC. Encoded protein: CASKTSLYNEQFF.

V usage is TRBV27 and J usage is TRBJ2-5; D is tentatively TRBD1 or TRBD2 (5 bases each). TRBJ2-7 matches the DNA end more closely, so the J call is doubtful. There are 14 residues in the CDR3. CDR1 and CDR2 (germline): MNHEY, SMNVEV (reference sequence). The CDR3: CASRTGTEAYEQYF. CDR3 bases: TGTGCCAGCAGAACCGGGACGGAAGCCTACGAGCAGTACTTC.

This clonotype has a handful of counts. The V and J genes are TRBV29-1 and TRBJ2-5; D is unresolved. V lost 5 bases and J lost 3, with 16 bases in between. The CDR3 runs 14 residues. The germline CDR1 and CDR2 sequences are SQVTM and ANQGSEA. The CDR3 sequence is CSVLLLGSKETQYF. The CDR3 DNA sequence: TGCAGCGTTTTACTTCTTGGGTCGAAAGAGACCCAGTACTTC.

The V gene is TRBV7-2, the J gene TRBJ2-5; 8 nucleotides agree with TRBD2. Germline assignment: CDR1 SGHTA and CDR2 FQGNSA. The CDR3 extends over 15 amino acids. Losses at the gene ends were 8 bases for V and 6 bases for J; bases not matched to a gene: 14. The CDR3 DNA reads TGTGCCAGCTGGCCTTCCGGGACTAGACCCCAGACCCAGTACTTC. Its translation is CASWPSGTRPQTQYF. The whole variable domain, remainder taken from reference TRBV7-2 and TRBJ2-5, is GAGVSQSPSNKVTEKGKDVELRCDPISGHTALYWYRQSLGQGLEFLIYFQGNSAPDKSGLPSDRFSAERTGGSVSTLTIQRTQQEDSAVYLCASWPSGTRPQTQYFGPGTRLLVL.

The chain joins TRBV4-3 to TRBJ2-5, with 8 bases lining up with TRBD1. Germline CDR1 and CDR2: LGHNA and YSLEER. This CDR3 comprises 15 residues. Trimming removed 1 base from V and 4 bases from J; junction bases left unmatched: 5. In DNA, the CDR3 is TGCGCCAGCAGCCAAGTTCCAGGGGGCGGAGAGACCCAGTACTTC. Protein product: CASSQVPGGGETQYF.

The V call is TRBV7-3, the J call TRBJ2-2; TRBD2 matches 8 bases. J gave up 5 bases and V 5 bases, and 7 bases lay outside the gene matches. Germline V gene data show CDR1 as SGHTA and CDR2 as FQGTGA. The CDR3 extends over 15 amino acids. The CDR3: CASSPLRGGTGELFF. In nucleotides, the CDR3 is TGTGCCAGCAGCCCCCTCCGGGGGGGGACCGGGGAGCTGTTTTTT.

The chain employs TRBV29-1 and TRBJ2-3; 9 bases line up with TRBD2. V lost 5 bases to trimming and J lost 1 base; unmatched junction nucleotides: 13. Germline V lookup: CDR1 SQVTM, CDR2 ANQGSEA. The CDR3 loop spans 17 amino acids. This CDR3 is CSVWGGVAGVRTDTQYF. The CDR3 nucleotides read TGCAGCGTTTGGGGGGGGGTAGCGGGAGTTCGCACAGATACGCAGTATTTT.

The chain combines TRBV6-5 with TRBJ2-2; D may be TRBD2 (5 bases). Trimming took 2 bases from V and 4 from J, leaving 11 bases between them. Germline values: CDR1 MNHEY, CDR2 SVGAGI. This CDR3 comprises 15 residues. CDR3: CASSYGTRRTGELFF. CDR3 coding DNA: TGTGCCAGCAGTTACGGCACTAGGCGCACCGGGGAGCTGTTTTTT.

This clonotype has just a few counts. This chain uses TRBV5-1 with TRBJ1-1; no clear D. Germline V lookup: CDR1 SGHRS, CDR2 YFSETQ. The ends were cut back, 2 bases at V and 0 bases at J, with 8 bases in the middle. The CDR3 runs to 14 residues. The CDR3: CASSLTYVNTEAFF. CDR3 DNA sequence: TGCGCCAGCAGCTTAACCTACGTGAACACTGAAGCTTTCTTT.

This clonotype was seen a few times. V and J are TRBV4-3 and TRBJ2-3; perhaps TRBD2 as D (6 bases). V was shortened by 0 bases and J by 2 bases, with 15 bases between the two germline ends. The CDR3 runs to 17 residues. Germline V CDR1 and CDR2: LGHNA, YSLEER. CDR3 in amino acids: CASSQEGRETYTDTQYF. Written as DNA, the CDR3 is TGCGCCAGCAGCCAAGAAGGACGGGAGACCTACACAGATACGCAGTATTTT.

CDR3 sequence (DNA): TGTGCCAGCAGAGGTGGACTAGAGGCCAATGAGCAGTTCTTC. The encoded protein is CASRGGLEANEQFF. The V gene is TRBV28, the J gene TRBJ2-1; 7 positions agree with TRBD2. V lost 6 bases and J lost 6; bases outside the gene matches: 8. The CDR3 extends over 14 amino acids. Germline V gene lookup returns CDR1 MDHEN and CDR2 SYDVKM.

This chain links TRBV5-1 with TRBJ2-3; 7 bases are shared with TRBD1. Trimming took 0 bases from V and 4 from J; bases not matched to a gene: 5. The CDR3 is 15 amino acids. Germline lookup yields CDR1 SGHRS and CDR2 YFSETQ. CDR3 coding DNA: TGCGCCAGCAGCTTGGCGAGACAGGGCTCAGATACGCAGTATTTT. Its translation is CASSLARQGSDTQYF.

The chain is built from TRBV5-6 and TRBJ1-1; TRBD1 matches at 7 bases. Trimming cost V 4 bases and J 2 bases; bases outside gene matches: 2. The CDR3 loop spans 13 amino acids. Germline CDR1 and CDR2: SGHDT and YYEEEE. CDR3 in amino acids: CASSRDSNTEAFF. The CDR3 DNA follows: TGTGCCAGCAGCCGGGACAGTAACACTGAAGCTTTCTTT.

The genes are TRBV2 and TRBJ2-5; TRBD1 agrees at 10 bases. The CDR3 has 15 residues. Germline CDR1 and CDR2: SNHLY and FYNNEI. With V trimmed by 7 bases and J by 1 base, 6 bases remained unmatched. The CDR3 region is CASTATGGPQETQYF. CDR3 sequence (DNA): TGTGCCAGCACGGCGACAGGGGGCCCCCAAGAGACCCAGTACTTC. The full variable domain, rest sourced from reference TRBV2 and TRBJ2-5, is EPEVTQTPSHQVTQMGQEVILRCVPISNHLYFYWYRQILGQKVEFLVSFYNNEISEKSEIFDDQFSVERPDGSNFTLKIRSTKLEDSAMYFCASTATGGPQETQYFGPGTRLLVL.

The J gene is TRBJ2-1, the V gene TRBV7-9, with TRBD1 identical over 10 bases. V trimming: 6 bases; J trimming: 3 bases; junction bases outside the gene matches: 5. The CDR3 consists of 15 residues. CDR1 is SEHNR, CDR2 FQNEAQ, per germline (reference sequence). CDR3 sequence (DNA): TGTGCCAGCAGTTTCGGACAGGGGGACTACAATGAGCAGTTCTTC. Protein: CASSFGQGDYNEQFF.

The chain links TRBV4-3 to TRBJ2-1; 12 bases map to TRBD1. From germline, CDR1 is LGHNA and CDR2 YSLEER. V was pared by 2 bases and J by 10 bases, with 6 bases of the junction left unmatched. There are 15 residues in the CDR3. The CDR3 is CASSQRDRGHEEQFF. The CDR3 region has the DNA TGCGCCAGCAGCCAACGGGACAGGGGGCATGAGGAGCAGTTCTTC.

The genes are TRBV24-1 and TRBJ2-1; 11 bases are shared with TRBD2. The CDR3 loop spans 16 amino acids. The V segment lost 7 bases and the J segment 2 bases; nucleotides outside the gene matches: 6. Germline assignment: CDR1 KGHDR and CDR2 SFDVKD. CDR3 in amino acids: CATSAKLAGAYNEQFF. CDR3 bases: TGTGCCACCAGCGCCAAACTAGCGGGGGCCTACAATGAGCAGTTCTTC.

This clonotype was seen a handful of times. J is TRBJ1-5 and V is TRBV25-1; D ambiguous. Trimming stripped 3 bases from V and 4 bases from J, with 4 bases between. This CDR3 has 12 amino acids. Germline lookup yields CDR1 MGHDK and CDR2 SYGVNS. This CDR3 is CASSDVNQPQHF. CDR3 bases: TGTGCCAGCAGTGACGTGAATCAGCCCCAGCATTTT.

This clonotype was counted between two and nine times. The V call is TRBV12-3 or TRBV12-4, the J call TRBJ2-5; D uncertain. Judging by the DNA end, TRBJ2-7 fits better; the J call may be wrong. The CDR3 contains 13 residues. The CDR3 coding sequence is TGTGCCAGCAGTTGGATTGGGGAAGACGAGCAGTACTTC. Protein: CASSWIGEDEQYF.

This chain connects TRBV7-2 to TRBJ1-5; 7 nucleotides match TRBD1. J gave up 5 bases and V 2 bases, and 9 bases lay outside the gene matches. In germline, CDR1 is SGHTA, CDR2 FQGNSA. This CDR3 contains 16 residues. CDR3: CASSLITGTVDQPQHF. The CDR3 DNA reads TGTGCCAGCAGCTTAATAACCGGGACAGTGGATCAGCCCCAGCATTTT.

In nucleotides, the CDR3 is TGCAGTGCTAGGTCTTCGGGGGATACGCAGTATTTT. Translation: CSARSSGDTQYF. J is TRBJ2-3 and V is TRBV20-1, with D possibly being TRBD2 (5 bases). Deletions cut 3 bases from V and 6 bases from J, with 10 bases between. Germline V gene data show CDR1 as DFQATT and CDR2 as SNEGSKA (reference sequence). The CDR3 covers 12 residues.

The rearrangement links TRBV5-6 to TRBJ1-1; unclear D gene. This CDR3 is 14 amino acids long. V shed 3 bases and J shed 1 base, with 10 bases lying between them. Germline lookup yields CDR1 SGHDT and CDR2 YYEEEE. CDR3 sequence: CASSSTRENTEAFF. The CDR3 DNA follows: TGTGCCAGCAGCTCTACCCGGGAGAACACTGAAGCTTTCTTT.